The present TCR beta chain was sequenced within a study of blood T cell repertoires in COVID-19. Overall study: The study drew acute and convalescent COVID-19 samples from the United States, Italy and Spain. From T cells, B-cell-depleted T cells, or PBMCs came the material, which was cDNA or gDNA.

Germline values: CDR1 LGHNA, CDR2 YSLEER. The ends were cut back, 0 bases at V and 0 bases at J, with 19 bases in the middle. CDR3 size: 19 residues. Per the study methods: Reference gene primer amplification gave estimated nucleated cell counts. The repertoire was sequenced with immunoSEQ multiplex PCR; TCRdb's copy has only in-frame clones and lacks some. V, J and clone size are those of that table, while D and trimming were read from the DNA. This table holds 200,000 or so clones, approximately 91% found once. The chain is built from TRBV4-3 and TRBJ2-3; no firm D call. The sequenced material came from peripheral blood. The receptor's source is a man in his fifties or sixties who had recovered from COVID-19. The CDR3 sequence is CASSQDSPRLVSSTDTQYF. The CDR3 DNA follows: TGCGCCAGCAGCCAAGATTCTCCTCGGCTAGTCTCTAGCACAGATACGCAGTATTTT.